These 9 T cell receptor beta chains share one sample of origin, sequenced in a study of shared clonotypes between healthy human individuals. This table comes from immunoSEQ multiplex PCR, and its TCRdb copy is limited to in-frame clones, with some not included. The repertoire consists of approximately 440,000 clones, with about 74% occurring once and the leading ten covering more than 10%. The sequencing sample was made of PBMCs. These receptors were taken from a middle-aged woman in good health. Some clones in this sample may be carry-over from other donors' samples.

This clone was counted once. The chain recombines TRBV7-2 with TRBJ1-2; possible D gene TRBD1, 5 bases. The CDR3 is 14 residues long. Trimming shortened V by 4 bases and J by 0 bases, and 9 bases separated the two germline ends. Germline V gene data show CDR1 as SGHTA and CDR2 as FQGNSA. The CDR3 is CASSYGATNYGYTF. CDR3 in DNA: TGTGCCAGCAGCTACGGGGCAACTAACTATGGCTACACCTTC.

Of note for this clone: It differs at one base from a far larger clone, so likely a read error. The same CDR3 also results from other DNA sequences found in this sample. V and J are TRBV4-2 and TRBJ1-4; 10 bases agree with TRBD1. The CDR3 has 16 amino acids. Germline V gene lookup returns CDR1 LGHNA and CDR2 YNFKEQ. The CDR3 coding sequence is TGTGCCAGTAGCCAGGGCCAGGGACAGGGGTTTGAAAAACTGTTTTTT. Translating gives CASSQGQGQGFEKLFF.

The chain is built from TRBV6-4 and TRBJ2-3, with 11 positions matching TRBD2. Germline loops: CDR1 MRHNA, CDR2 SNTAGT. V trimming: 5 bases; J trimming: 4 bases; junction bases outside the gene matches: 5. The CDR3 length is 15 residues. The CDR3 is CASSQVAGGSDTQYF. The CDR3 DNA is TGTGCCAGCAGTCAAGTAGCGGGAGGGTCAGATACGCAGTATTTT.

The DNA for the CDR3 is TGTGCCAGCAGTTTCCCAATTAGCTACGAGCAGTACTTC. Protein sequence: CASSFPISYEQYF. The chain carries TRBV2 and TRBJ2-7; D is unresolved. The CDR3 extends over 13 amino acids. Deletions cut 5 bases from V and 3 bases from J, with 11 bases between. The germline V gene has CDR1 SNHLY and CDR2 FYNNEI.

The CDR3 protein is CASDPNGRKFSEQFF. For the CDR3, the DNA is TGTGCCAGCGACCCCAACGGGAGGAAGTTTAGTGAGCAGTTCTTC. V and J are TRBV6-1 and TRBJ2-1; 7 bases fit TRBD2. Germline assignment: CDR1 MNHNS and CDR2 SASEGT. This CDR3 has 15 amino acids. With 8 bases clipped from V and 9 bases from J, the junction kept 16 bases outside the gene matches.

V gene TRBV5-1 combines with J gene TRBJ2-1, with TRBD1 matching 12 bases. CDR3 length equals 17 residues. The J segment lost 2 bases and the V segment lost 1 base, leaving 4 bases of the junction unmatched. CDR1 and CDR2 (germline): SGHRS, YFSETQ. The CDR3, as DNA: TGCGCCAGCAGCTTGACCGGGACAGGGGGCCCCTACAATGAGCAGTTCTTC. Translated, it gives CASSLTGTGGPYNEQFF. Supplemented by reference TRBV5-1 and TRBJ2-1, the full variable domain reads KAGVTQTPRYLIKTRGQQVTLSCSPISGHRSVSWYQQTPGQGLQFLFEYFSETQRNKGNFPGRFSGRQFSNSRSEMNVSTLELGDSALYLCASSLTGTGGPYNEQFFGPGTRLTVL.

The chain carries TRBV4-1 and TRBJ2-5; no clear D. The CDR3 extends over 15 amino acids. Trimming removed 0 bases at V and 5 bases at J, with 13 bases between. Germline V CDR1 and CDR2: MGHRA, YSYEKL. The CDR3 bases are TGCGCCAGCAGCCAAGAAATAGCATCCAGGGAGACCCAGTACTTC. Its protein product is CASSQEIASRETQYF.

Details on this clone: This is likely an artifact of a read error, given a far larger clone one base away. V usage is TRBV28 and J usage is TRBJ2-7; 8 nucleotides agree with TRBD1. From germline, CDR1 is MDHEN and CDR2 SYDVKM. This CDR3 is 13 amino acids long. The chain's CDR3 is CATRTGQTYGQYF. The CDR3 bases are TGTGCCACCCGGACAGGGCAGACCTACGGGCAGTACTTC.

The CDR3 loop is CASSFQVGYEQYF. CDR3 DNA sequence: TGTGCCAGCAGCTTCCAGGTGGGGTACGAGCAGTACTTC. The chain joins TRBV5-8 to TRBJ2-7; D is unclear. Germline CDR1 is SGHTS and CDR2 is YDEGEE. Trimming removed 2 bases from V and 4 bases from J, with 10 bases in between. There are 13 residues in the CDR3.